These 18 T cell receptor beta chains were sequenced from one sample in a study of CD8+CD57+ T cells in acquired aplastic anemia. Genomic DNA was employed as the template in profiling TCR beta VDJ and CDR3. TCRdb ran MiXCR on the reads and lists one entry per CDR3 protein. The sample has about 180,000 distinct CDR3 sequences; under 55% are singletons. The source material was sorted CD4+, CD8+, or CD8+CD57+ T cells (not recorded which) from PBMCs. These receptors all come from a human donor in good health.

This clonotype has a single count. One junction end does not reproduce the germline sequence, and a read error may be involved. The J gene is TRBJ1-3, the V gene TRBV5-1; 10 nucleotides line up with TRBD1. The CDR3 covers 17 residues. Germline CDR1 SGHRS, CDR2 YFSETQ. CDR3 sequence reads: CASSLRGQGTSGSTIYF. In DNA form, the CDR3 reads TGCGCCAGCAGCTTGCGGGGACAGGGGACCTCTGGAAGCACCATATATTTT. Combining the CDR3 with reference TRBV5-1 and TRBJ1-3 gives the whole variable domain KAGVTQTPRYLIKTRGQQVTLSCSPISGHRSVSWYQQTPGQGLQFLFEYFSETQRNKGNFPGRFSGRQFSNSRSEMNVSTLELGDSALYLCASSLRGQGTSGSTIYFGEGSWLTVV.

Note on this clonotype: A much more abundant neighbour one base away suggests this may be a read error. V is TRBV5-1 and J is TRBJ2-7, with 7 bases that match TRBD2. Germline V lookup: CDR1 SGHRS, CDR2 YFSETQ. CDR3 size: 16 residues. The CDR3 nucleotides are TGCGCCAGCAGCGTTGCTAGCGGTCAAAGCTCCTACGGGCAGTACTTC. Translation gives CASSVASGQSSYGQYF.

The V gene is TRBV18, the J gene TRBJ2-3; D remains unclear. The CDR3 is 17 residues long. From germline, CDR1 is KGHSH and CDR2 LQKENI. V was shortened by 3 bases and J by 2 bases, with 18 bases between the two germline ends. The CDR3 bases are TGTGCCAGCTCACCGAGGACCGGCGGCACTAACACAGATACGCAGTATTTT. As protein: CASSPRTGGTNTDTQYF. The full variable domain, its missing parts supplied by reference TRBV18 and TRBJ2-3, is NAGVMQNPRHLVRRRGQEARLRCSPMKGHSHVYWYRQLPEEGLKFMVYLQKENIIDESGMPKERFSAEFPKEGPSILRIQQVVRGDSAAYFCASSPRTGGTNTDTQYFGPGTRLTVL.

This rearrangement joins TRBV20-1 to TRBJ1-5, with unresolved D. Germline CDR1 is DFQATT and CDR2 is SNEGSKA (reference sequence). CDR3 length equals 12 residues. Trimming left V 7 bases short and J 0 bases short, with 7 bases between. CDR3 sequence (DNA): TGCAGTGTTCGGAGTAGCAATCAGCCCCAGCATTTT. Translating gives CSVRSSNQPQHF.

This clonotype has a count of ten or more. The CDR3 sequence is CSGSGRNTGELFF. CDR3 bases: TGCAGCGGTTCCGGCCGAAACACCGGGGAGCTGTTTTTT. The chain employs TRBV29-1 and TRBJ2-2; D is unclear. The CDR3 covers 13 residues. The ends were cut back, 7 bases at V and 2 bases at J, with 11 bases in the middle. Germline lookup yields CDR1 SQVTM and CDR2 ANQGSEA.

The CDR3 DNA is TGTGCCAGCATGTTTGACGGGACTAGACTCTACGAGCAGTACTTC. Encoded protein: CASMFDGTRLYEQYF. This rearrangement joins TRBV6-1 to TRBJ2-7; 8 nucleotides agree with TRBD2. V was pared by 7 bases and J by 3 bases, with 11 bases of the junction left unmatched. CDR1 is MNHNS and CDR2 is SASEGT in the germline V gene. The CDR3 spans 15 residues.

This clonotype was counted many times. J is TRBJ2-2 and V is TRBV5-1; the D gene is possibly TRBD2 (5 bases). Germline loops: CDR1 SGHRS, CDR2 YFSETQ. V was pared by 0 bases and J by 2 bases, with 8 bases between. The CDR3 is 15 amino acids. The CDR3 region is CASSLVPGNTGELFF. The CDR3 coding sequence is TGCGCCAGCAGCTTGGTTCCGGGAAACACCGGGGAGCTGTTTTTT.

J is TRBJ2-5 and V is TRBV7-8; TRBD2 agrees at 8 bases. Trimming cost V 3 bases and J 1 base; bases outside gene matches: 7. The CDR3 has 16 residues. Germline CDR1 and CDR2: SGHVS and FQNEAQ. CDR3 sequence reads: CASSLYRAGAQETQYF. CDR3 in DNA: TGTGCCAGCAGCTTGTACCGAGCGGGGGCCCAAGAGACCCAGTACTTC.

This clonotype was detected many times. The V call is TRBV5-1, the J call TRBJ1-1, with 8 bases fitting TRBD1. The trim removed 5 bases at V and 4 bases at J, leaving 7 bases unmatched. Germline CDR1 reads SGHRS; CDR2 reads YFSETQ. The CDR3 spans 14 residues. This CDR3 reads CASSIDRGVTEAFF. Here the CDR3 DNA reads TGCGCCAGCAGTATAGACAGGGGCGTCACTGAAGCTTTCTTT.

This chain links TRBV24-1 with TRBJ2-3; no clear D gene. Trimming cost V 4 bases and J 5 bases, with 9 bases left between them. Germline V gene lookup returns CDR1 KGHDR and CDR2 SFDVKD. The CDR3 is 13 amino acids. In nucleotides, the CDR3 is TGTGCCACCAGTGACTCAACCGAAGATACGCAGTATTTT. This gives the protein CATSDSTEDTQYF.

This clonotype was detected many times. The J gene is TRBJ1-1, the V gene TRBV7-9; D ambiguous. Trimming removed 1 base at V and 3 bases at J, with 15 bases between. CDR1 is SEHNR, CDR2 FQNEAQ, per germline (reference sequence). The CDR3 extends over 16 amino acids. CDR3 DNA: TGTGCCAGCAGCTTAGATGGTGGGATGATGGACACTGAAGCTTTCTTT. It specifies CASSLDGGMMDTEAFF.

V and J are TRBV7-9 and TRBJ1-2; D is unresolved. Trimming removed 5 bases from V and 8 bases from J, with 18 bases in between. Looked up from germline, CDR1 is SEHNR and CDR2 is FQNEAQ (reference sequence). The CDR3 has 14 residues. This CDR3 is CASSPKQKRRGYTF. The CDR3 DNA reads as TGTGCCAGCAGCCCTAAGCAAAAAAGGAGAGGCTACACCTTC.

This clonotype was seen repeatedly, ten times or more. The chain joins TRBV7-2 to TRBJ1-5; D is ambiguous. Trimming pared 1 base from V and 0 bases from J, leaving 7 bases between. Germline V lookup: CDR1 SGHTA, CDR2 FQGNSA. The CDR3 is 15 amino acids. The CDR3 here is CASSLGTNSNQPQHF. The CDR3 DNA sequence: TGTGCCAGCAGCTTAGGTACCAATAGCAATCAGCCCCAGCATTTT.

As for this clonotype: This may come from a read error, since a much larger clone is one base off. The chain recombines TRBV7-8 with TRBJ1-1, with D possibly being TRBD1 (5 bases). CDR3 length: 16 amino acids. Germline loops: CDR1 SGHVS, CDR2 FQNEAQ. Trimming took off 4 bases at V and 5 bases at J, with 20 bases between the two ends. The CDR3 nucleotides are TGTGCCAGCAGCTGGGGCTCGCGGGGTTCTAAAACTGAAGCTTTCTTT. It is translated as CASSWGSRGSKTEAFF. Complete variable domain (other parts from reference TRBV7-8 and TRBJ1-1): GAGVSQSPRYKVAKRGQDVALRCDPISGHVSLFWYQQALGQGPEFLTYFQNEAQLDKSGLPSDRFFAERPEGSVSTLKIQRTQQEDSAVYLCASSWGSRGSKTEAFFGQGTRLTVV.

This clonotype was found many times. The rearrangement uses TRBV20-1 and TRBJ1-5; TRBD1 is a possible D gene (6 bases). Germline V gene lookup returns CDR1 DFQATT and CDR2 SNEGSKA (reference sequence). The ends were cut back, 5 bases at V and 4 bases at J, with 18 bases in the middle. The CDR3 is 15 amino acids. CDR3 in DNA: TGCAGTGCTTACCGGGGAGGGGGAGGGAATCAGCCCCAGCATTTT. Amino acids: CSAYRGGGGNQPQHF.

The chain couples TRBV2 to TRBJ1-6; D uncertain. With 3 bases removed from V and 7 bases from J, the gap between germline ends came to 10 bases. CDR1 SNHLY and CDR2 FYNNEI come from the germline V gene. CDR3 length equals 14 residues. Written as DNA, the CDR3 is TGTGCCAGCAGTGACAGGCCAGACAATTCACCCCTCCACTTT. Amino acid sequence: CASSDRPDNSPLHF.

This clonotype has more than one count but fewer than ten. This chain connects TRBV4-1 to TRBJ2-4, with TRBD1 as a possible D gene (7 bases). The CDR3 sequence is 16 residues long. Looked up from germline, CDR1 is MGHRA and CDR2 is YSYEKL. The germline V and J ends were trimmed by 1 base and 7 bases, with 17 bases remaining between them. DNA of the CDR3: TGCGCCAGCAGCCAAGTTAGCGGAGGGGGCGCGAACATTCAGTACTTC. It translates to CASSQVSGGGANIQYF.

This clonotype showed up just a few times. This chain connects TRBV5-6 to TRBJ1-6; 7 bases are shared with TRBD1. The CDR3 totals 14 residues. V was clipped by 6 bases and J by 7 bases; unmatched bases: 7. CDR1 is SGHDT, CDR2 YYEEEE, per germline. CDR3 sequence (DNA): TGTGCCAGCACGAACCGGGACAGCAATTCACCCCTCCACTTT. Amino acids: CASTNRDSNSPLHF.